The TCR beta chain under discussion was sequenced for a study of T cells in Graves' hyperthyroidism and ophthalmopathy. In making diagnoses, clinical symptoms, serum thyroxine and TRAb, thyroid ultrasound and orbital computed tomography were all used. This clonotype was seen ten or more times. TCR beta CDR3 regions were amplified from RNA. A first-round RT-PCR of the TCR CDR3 used the HTBI primer set. TCRdb re-called the multiplex PCR reads through MiXCR, storing one row per CDR3 protein. This table has approximately 640,000 distinct CDR3 sequences, about 45% appearing once. This sequence originates from an adult man with Graves' disease, either hyperthyroidism or ophthalmopathy (not recorded which). Sequencing was done on a sample of peripheral blood or thyroid tissue (not recorded which).

The CDR3 loop reads CSVEDRGTEAFF. CDR3 DNA sequence: TGCAGCGTTGAGGACAGGGGTACTGAAGCTTTCTTT. V is TRBV29-1 and J is TRBJ1-1; 9 positions agree with TRBD1. The V segment lost 3 bases and the J segment 5 bases; nucleotides outside the gene matches: 1. Germline values: CDR1 SQVTM, CDR2 ANQGSEA. The CDR3 is 12 residues long.